This TCR beta chain was found in a study of CD8 T cells in Susac syndrome. Roughly 0.45 to 1 ug RNA was reverse transcribed with random hexamers. Multiplex PCR with immunoSEQ amplified the TCR beta CDR3 across 54 Vbeta and 13 Jbeta. TCRdb itself ran the immunoSEQ multiplex PCR reads through MiXCR, one entry per CDR3 protein. The table lists 100,000 to 150,000 distinct CDR3 sequences, over 85% of them singletons. The receptor was isolated from a human donor with multiple sclerosis. Sample: CD8+ T cells from PBMCs.

CDR3 amino acids: CASSPDRTYEQYF. CDR3 DNA sequence: TGTGCCAGCAGCCCGGACAGGACCTACGAGCAGTACTTC. This chain links TRBV27 with TRBJ2-7; 7 bases match TRBD1. CDR1 and CDR2 from the germline V gene are MNHEY and SMNVEV (reference sequence). The length of the CDR3 is 13 residues. Trimming removed 6 bases from V and 2 bases from J; junction bases left unmatched: 4.